This T cell receptor (beta chain) emerged from a study of T-cell memory formation after mild COVID-19. Points on this clonotype: Its antigen is not known.

5'RACE, which relied on constant-segment primers, yielded TCR alpha and TCR beta cDNA libraries carrying sample barcodes and UMIs. TCRdb reprocessed the 5' RACE reads via MiXCR and lists one record per CDR3 protein. This sample has 450,000 to 650,000 distinct CDR3 sequences, with 20% to 25% found just once. V was shortened by 4 bases and J by 1 base, with 12 bases between the two germline ends. Germline V gene lookup returns CDR1 SGHDT and CDR2 YYEEEE. The CDR3 contains 15 residues. Findings and caveats of the study: Whether second-wave clones peaking at day 37 were SARS-CoV-2 specific went unconfirmed. Contracting clones localized mainly to CM and EM when CD4+ and mainly to EMRA when CD8+. Some clones that responded turned up in pre-infection memory, which suggests that cross-reactive memory joined in.

Specimen: PBMCs or a T cell subset sorted from them (not recorded which). The V gene is TRBV5-6, the J gene TRBJ1-5; D remains ambiguous. This clonotype was sampled from an adult woman who had mild COVID-19 (a few samples of this study predate the infection). Cell type and time point are not known. The CDR3 region is CASSVAGGSNQPQHF. The CDR3 DNA is TGTGCCAGCAGCGTGGCCGGTGGAAGCAATCAGCCCCAGCATTTT.